The TCR beta chain under discussion was sequenced for a study of T cells after somatic rescue of genetic block. The CDR3 consists of 14 residues. Germline V gives CDR1 MNHEY, CDR2 SMNVEV (reference sequence). The germline V and J ends were trimmed by 3 bases and 4 bases, with 10 bases remaining between them. TCRdb's table, derived via immunoSEQ multiplex PCR, lists solely in-frame clones and lacks some. The sample holds under 150,000 clones, about 90% seen once. The clonotype comes from a young woman. The specimen sequenced was peripheral blood mononuclear cells (PBMCs). The V gene is TRBV27, the J gene TRBJ1-3, with a tentative D call TRBD1 (5 bases). CDR3 bases: TGTGCCAGCAGTTTGGCGGGGCGCGGAAACACCATATATTTT. Residues: CASSLAGRGNTIYF.